Below are 27 T cell receptor beta chains sequenced from a single sample in a study of control samples from healthy donors and cancer patients (dated by TCRdb to the early 2020s). Library creation used the immunoSEQ multiplex PCR assay. TCRdb stores this immuneACCESS table with in-frame sequences only. Part of the clones is absent; in the studies checked, under half of the shortfall reflects unresolved V genes, and no reason is known for the rest. This sample has fewer than 95,000 clones in its table, and roughly 84% of those were observed once. Approximately 2% of the sample lies in the top ten. The sample comprised blood. The origin of the receptors is a woman aged 40-49 years in good health.

The count of this clone is one. The chain recombines TRBV6-6 with TRBJ1-1, with TRBD1 matching over 8 bases. Unmatched junction bases numbered 2, after V lost 5 bases and J lost 3 bases. Germline loops: CDR1 MNHNY, CDR2 SVGAGI (reference sequence). This CDR3 contains 13 residues. The DNA for the CDR3 is TGTGCCAGCAGTGACAGGGGTGACACTGAAGCTTTCTTT. This sequence encodes CASSDRGDTEAFF.

The chain recombines TRBV7-2 with TRBJ1-1, with TRBD1 as a possible D gene (6 bases). Trimming left V 8 bases short and J 4 bases short, with 14 bases between. Germline V gene data show CDR1 as SGHTA and CDR2 as FQGNSA. This CDR3 comprises 13 residues. This CDR3 is CASCQGGGTEAFF. The CDR3 DNA sequence: TGTGCCAGCTGCCAGGGAGGGGGCACTGAAGCTTTCTTT. Drawing the rest from reference TRBV7-2 and TRBJ1-1, the complete variable domain is GAGVSQSPSNKVTEKGKDVELRCDPISGHTALYWYRQSLGQGLEFLIYFQGNSAPDKSGLPSDRFSAERTGGSVSTLTIQRTQQEDSAVYLCASCQGGGTEAFFGQGTRLTVV.

The chain uses TRBV2 and TRBJ2-7; a possible D gene is TRBD1 (6 bases). Germline V lookup: CDR1 SNHLY, CDR2 FYNNEI. The V and J ends lost 4 bases and 0 bases respectively, with 13 bases between them. The CDR3 covers 15 residues. The CDR3 region is CASSAEQGFSYEQYF. DNA for the CDR3: TGTGCCAGCAGTGCAGAGCAGGGGTTCTCCTACGAGCAGTACTTC.

The rearrangement joins TRBV29-1 to TRBJ1-1; D might be TRBD1 (6 bases). Trimming cost V 4 bases and J 5 bases, with 14 bases left between them. Per the germline V gene, CDR1 is SQVTM and CDR2 is ANQGSEA. This CDR3 contains 13 residues. The CDR3 DNA is TGCAGCGTTGCTGGGCAGGGGTGGACTGAAGCTTTCTTT. Residues: CSVAGQGWTEAFF.

The chain links TRBV5-5 to TRBJ1-5; the match to TRBD1 covers 7 bases. The junction had 12 bases not matched to a gene; V was cut back by 4 bases and J by 8 bases. In germline, CDR1 is SGHKS, CDR2 YYEKEE (reference sequence). The CDR3 runs to 15 residues. CDR3 in amino acids: CASSPGQVFMEPQHF. The CDR3, as DNA: TGTGCCAGCAGCCCAGGACAGGTATTCATGGAGCCCCAGCATTTT. Full variable domain (outside the CDR3, taken from reference TRBV5-5 and TRBJ1-5): DAGVTQSPTHLIKTRGQQVTLRCSPISGHKSVSWYQQVLGQGPQFIFQYYEKEERGRGNFPDRFSARQFPNYSSELNVNALLLGDSALYLCASSPGQVFMEPQHFGDGTRLSIL.

J is TRBJ1-2 and V is TRBV5-1; 8 bases fit TRBD1. V lost 3 bases to trimming and J lost 6 bases; unmatched junction nucleotides: 4. CDR3 length: 13 residues. Germline loops: CDR1 SGHRS, CDR2 YFSETQ. The CDR3 spells CASSSATGDGYTF. The CDR3 DNA sequence: TGCGCCAGCAGCTCCGCGACAGGGGATGGCTACACCTTC.

The rearrangement joins TRBV2 to TRBJ2-1; no definite D call. Per germline, CDR1 SNHLY and CDR2 FYNNEI. V was trimmed by 3 bases and J by 0 bases, leaving 9 bases between them. The CDR3 loop spans 15 amino acids. The CDR3 nucleotides are TGTGCCAGCAGTGAGTTCCCGAGCTCCTACAATGAGCAGTTCTTC. Translating it yields CASSEFPSSYNEQFF.

The CDR3 here is CASSLGQTGYGYTF. The CDR3 DNA is TGCGCCAGCAGCCTAGGACAGACCGGGTATGGCTACACCTTC. The chain recombines TRBV5-1 with TRBJ1-2, with a possible D match to TRBD1 (6 bases). The CDR3 length is 14 residues. Germline V gene sequence: CDR1 SGHRS, CDR2 YFSETQ. V gave up 4 bases and J gave up 5 bases, with 15 bases separating them.

This clone was detected a few times. The chain has TRBV20-1 and TRBJ2-5; D remains ambiguous. Looked up from germline, CDR1 is DFQATT and CDR2 is SNEGSKA (reference sequence). Trimming left V 6 bases short and J 2 bases short, with 4 bases between. This CDR3 contains 10 residues. CDR3 coding DNA: TGCAGTGCGATACAAGAGACCCAGTACTTC. The encoded protein is CSAIQETQYF.

The chain uses TRBV29-1 and TRBJ2-3; D unresolved. With 8 bases removed from V and 2 bases from J, the gap between germline ends came to 11 bases. CDR3 size: 12 residues. Germline-derived CDR1 and CDR2 are SQVTM and ANQGSEA. The CDR3 spells CSTTENTDTQYF. The CDR3 region has the DNA TGCAGCACAACAGAGAACACAGATACGCAGTATTTT.

This rearrangement joins TRBV6-2 or TRBV6-3 to TRBJ1-1; D remains unclear. CDR3 length: 13 residues. CDR1 MNHEY and CDR2 SVGEGT come from the germline V gene. V lost 0 bases and J 1 base, leaving 3 bases between the germline ends. The DNA for the CDR3 is TGTGCCAGCAGTTACTCGACGAACACTGAAGCTTTCTTT. Its translation: CASSYSTNTEAFF.

The CDR3 DNA sequence: TGTGCCATCAGGGACAGGGATGAAAAACTGTTTTTT. Residues: CAIRDRDEKLFF. The V gene is TRBV10-3, the J gene TRBJ1-4; the match to TRBD1 covers 8 bases. CDR3 length: 12 amino acids. In germline, CDR1 is ENHRY, CDR2 SYGVKD. V was pared by 6 bases and J by 6 bases, with 0 bases of the junction left unmatched.

This chain links TRBV25-1 with TRBJ2-3, with D possibly called TRBD1 or TRBD2 (7 bases each). V dropped 0 bases and J dropped 4 bases, with 17 bases sitting between them. Germline V gene data show CDR1 as MGHDK and CDR2 as SYGVNS. The CDR3 totals 17 residues. The CDR3 region has the DNA TGTGCCAGCAGTGAATATGAGGGCAGGGGGGGACCAGATACGCAGTATTTT. Encoded protein: CASSEYEGRGGPDTQYF.

This clone was detected a few times. The chain is built from TRBV30 and TRBJ1-6; no firm D call. CDR3 length: 13 amino acids. The V gene lost 5 bases and the J gene lost 5 bases, with 10 bases spanning the gap. Germline V gene data show CDR1 as GTSNPN and CDR2 as SVGIG (reference sequence). CDR3 loop: CAWSGEHNSPLHF. CDR3 bases: TGTGCCTGGTCCGGGGAACATAATTCACCCCTCCACTTT.

In its sample, this clone was seen once. The chain links TRBV4-2 to TRBJ2-1, with TRBD2 matching over 8 bases. V trimming: 1 base; J trimming: 6 bases; junction bases outside the gene matches: 14. This CDR3 is built from 18 residues. Germline V gives CDR1 LGHNA, CDR2 YNFKEQ. CDR3 nucleotide sequence: TGTGCCAGCAGCCAAGTCGACTCCCGGGGGGGGTCGGGCAATGAGCAGTTCTTC. Translating gives CASSQVDSRGGSGNEQFF.

V usage is TRBV24-1 and J usage is TRBJ2-5; D may be TRBD1 or TRBD2 (5 bases each). The germline V gene encodes CDR1 KGHDR and CDR2 SFDVKD. This CDR3 contains 15 residues. Trimming left V 5 bases short and J 4 bases short, with 16 bases between. The CDR3 DNA reads as TGTGCCACCAGTGTAGGGGACGAGAGTTCAGAGACCCAGTACTTC. Its translation: CATSVGDESSETQYF.

This chain uses TRBV5-1 with TRBJ1-1; D might be TRBD1 (6 bases). V lost 2 bases to trimming and J lost 5 bases, with 25 bases between them. The V gene's germline CDR1 is SGHRS and CDR2 YFSETQ. CDR3 length equals 18 residues. For the CDR3, the DNA is TGCGCCAGCAGCTTCCCCTCCTACAGGGAGGTCTTCGGGACTGAAGCTTTCTTT. Translated: CASSFPSYREVFGTEAFF.

The J gene is TRBJ1-2, the V gene TRBV30; D is perhaps TRBD1 (5 bases). CDR3 length equals 12 residues. CDR1 GTSNPN and CDR2 SVGIG come from the germline V gene (reference sequence). V was cut by 5 bases and J by 8 bases, with 15 bases left in between. The CDR3 bases are TGTGCCTGGGAATCCGGGACGCGGGGCTACACCTTC. Translating gives CAWESGTRGYTF. Using reference TRBV30 and TRBJ1-2 for the parts outside the CDR3, the full variable domain is SQTIHQWPATLVQPVGSPLSLECTVEGTSNPNLYWYRQAAGRGLQLLFYSVGIGQISSEVPQNLSASRPQDRQFILSSKKLLLSDSGFYLCAWESGTRGYTFGSGTRLTVV.

J is TRBJ1-2 and V is TRBV6-6; D is perhaps TRBD1 (6 bases). Germline V gene data show CDR1 as MNHNY and CDR2 as SVGAGI (reference sequence). The CDR3 has 15 amino acids. The ends were cut back, 2 bases at V and 3 bases at J, with 13 bases in the middle. As DNA, the CDR3 is TGTGCCAGCAGTTACGGGGCAGGGGAGGACTATGGCTACACCTTC. Amino acids: CASSYGAGEDYGYTF.

The chain is built from TRBV30 and TRBJ1-1, with D perhaps TRBD1 (6 bases). Germline values: CDR1 GTSNPN, CDR2 SVGIG (reference sequence). Trimming removed 0 bases from V and 0 bases from J, with 11 bases in between. The CDR3 spans 15 residues. For the CDR3, the DNA is TGTGCCTGGAGTGTACGGGGGGCGCTGAACACTGAAGCTTTCTTT. Translated, it gives CAWSVRGALNTEAFF. The full variable domain, its missing parts supplied by reference TRBV30 and TRBJ1-1, is SQTIHQWPATLVQPVGSPLSLECTVEGTSNPNLYWYRQAAGRGLQLLFYSVGIGQISSEVPQNLSASRPQDRQFILSSKKLLLSDSGFYLCAWSVRGALNTEAFFGQGTRLTVV.

The J gene is TRBJ2-7, the V gene TRBV7-2, with D perhaps TRBD1 or TRBD2 (5 bases each). The germline gives CDR1 SGHTA, CDR2 FQGNSA. The V end was cut by 0 bases, the J end by 0 bases, with 9 bases between. The CDR3 spans 15 residues. The CDR3 spells CASSLAGDHSYEQYF. In nucleotides, the CDR3 is TGTGCCAGCAGCTTAGCAGGGGACCACTCCTACGAGCAGTACTTC.

CDR3 DNA sequence: TGTGCCAGCAGTGAGGACAGGCCGTATAGCAATCAGCCCCAGCATTTT. Its translation: CASSEDRPYSNQPQHF. This sequence joins TRBV6-1 and TRBJ1-5; the match to TRBD1 covers 7 bases. Germline V CDR1 and CDR2: MNHNS, SASEGT. The V and J ends lost 3 bases and 0 bases, in that order; junction bases with no gene match: 5. The CDR3 runs 16 residues.

The rearrangement links TRBV2 to TRBJ1-1; 12 bases are shared with TRBD1. The CDR3 sequence is 19 residues long. The germline gives CDR1 SNHLY, CDR2 FYNNEI. Trimming cost V 6 bases and J 2 bases; bases outside gene matches: 16. CDR3 coding DNA: TGTGCCAGCAGGCGGACGGAGACCGGGACAGGGGGCCCCAACACTGAAGCTTTCTTT. This translates into CASRRTETGTGGPNTEAFF. Full variable domain (remainder filled in from reference TRBV2 and TRBJ1-1): EPEVTQTPSHQVTQMGQEVILRCVPISNHLYFYWYRQILGQKVEFLVSFYNNEISEKSEIFDDQFSVERPDGSNFTLKIRSTKLEDSAMYFCASRRTETGTGGPNTEAFFGQGTRLTVV.

A remark on this clone: This same CDR3 is encoded by further DNA sequences in the sample. The gene calls are TRBV24-1 and TRBJ2-3, with D hard to call. The CDR3 extends over 12 amino acids. Germline CDR1 KGHDR, CDR2 SFDVKD. V was shortened by 1 base and J by 3 bases, with 1 base between the two germline ends. The DNA of the CDR3 is TGTGCCACCAGTGATTTTACAGATACGCAGTATTTT. Encoded protein: CATSDFTDTQYF.

The rearrangement links TRBV25-1 to TRBJ2-7; D ambiguous. The germline CDR1 and CDR2 sequences are MGHDK and SYGVNS. Trimming took off 0 bases at V and 6 bases at J, with 9 bases between the two ends. The CDR3 extends over 13 amino acids. The CDR3 region has the DNA TGTGCCAGCAGTGAATATCGGACGGGCGAGCAGTACTTC. Its protein is CASSEYRTGEQYF.

In its sample, this clone was seen once. The chain combines TRBV4-2 with TRBJ1-4, with TRBD1 matching over 9 bases. This CDR3 spans 16 amino acids. J was trimmed by 7 bases and V by 2 bases; bases with no gene match: 8. Per germline, CDR1 LGHNA and CDR2 YNFKEQ. As DNA, the CDR3 is TGTGCCAGCAGCCAAAGCCACGGGACAGGGAGTGAAAAACTGTTTTTT. Translated, it gives CASSQSHGTGSEKLFF.

J is TRBJ1-6 and V is TRBV19; 7 nucleotides agree with TRBD1. CDR1 and CDR2 from the germline V gene are LNHDA and SQIVND (reference sequence). The V and J ends lost 4 bases and 0 bases, in that order; junction bases with no gene match: 6. CDR3 length: 17 amino acids. CDR3: CASSTQQGSSYNSPLHF. The CDR3 region has the DNA TGTGCCAGTAGTACCCAACAGGGGAGCTCCTATAATTCACCCCTCCACTTT.